The rows below give T cell receptor beta chains drawn from one sample of a study of blood T cell repertoires in COVID-19. The data were produced by immunoSEQ multiplex PCR, yet TCRdb's version contains in-frame clones alone and is incomplete. The sample holds 250,000 to 300,000 clones; more than 75% are singletons and the top ten take 2% to 2.5%. Sequenced: PBMCs or T cells enriched from blood (not recorded which). The receptors originated from a woman aged 55-75 years in a cohort exposed to, infected with or recovered from COVID-19 (not recorded which). Both conserved end residues are part of each CDR3. D genes are given only for firm matches. Some rows have no size entry. The others give once, few or many, or a class for an expanded clone.

>TRBV6-2/TRBV6-3|.|16|TRBD2|TRBJ2-7
TGTGCCAGCAGTCGCAAGCGACTAGCGGGAGCCTACGAGCAGTACTTC
CASSRKRLAGAYEQYF
>TRBV10-3|.|14|.|TRBJ1-2
TGTGCCATCAGTGAGTCAACGGAGAACTATGGCTACACCTTC
CAISESTENYGYTF
>TRBV2|once|18|TRBD1|TRBJ2-6
TGTGCCAGCAGGGAACGGACAGGGGCCTCCTCTGGGGCCAACGTCCTGACTTTC
CASRERTGASSGANVLTF
>TRBV6-1|once|16|.|TRBJ2-1
TGTGCCAGCAGTGTTGGGCCGGGGAGATCCTACAATGAGCAGTTCTTC
CASSVGPGRSYNEQFF
>TRBV5-1|.|15|TRBD1|TRBJ2-3
TGCGCCAGCAGCGTCAACAGGGGGTCGGCAGATACGCAGTATTTT
CASSVNRGSADTQYF
>TRBV6-1|.|17|TRBD1|TRBJ1-3
TGTGCCAGCAGTGTTAAGGACAGGGCTACCTCTGGAAACACCATATATTTT
CASSVKDRATSGNTIYF
>TRBV12-5|.|13|TRBD2|TRBJ2-1
TGTGCTAGTGGATACAGCGGGAGTGTGAAGACGTTCTTC
CASGYSGSVKTFF
>TRBV5-3|.|16|.|TRBJ2-3
TGTGCCAGAAGCCTAGAGACAGACTCTAGCACAGATACGCAGTATTTT
CARSLETDSSTDTQYF
>TRBV7-3|.|15|TRBD1|TRBJ1-2
TGTGCCAGCAGCCCACTCGGGACAGCTAACTATGGCTACACCTTC
CASSPLGTANYGYTF
>TRBV28|.|14|.|TRBJ1-4
TGTGCCAGCAGTTTTGTTACAACTAATGAAAAACTGTTTTTT
CASSFVTTNEKLFF
>TRBV7-2|.|16|TRBD1|TRBJ2-3
TGTGCCAGCAGCTTACCGGGACAGGGTACCACAGATACGCAGTATTTT
CASSLPGQGTTDTQYF
>TRBV7-2|.|13|.|TRBJ1-5
TGTGCCAGCAGCGCCCGGGGAAATCAGCCCCAGCATTTT
CASSARGNQPQHF
>TRBV28|once|15|TRBD2|TRBJ2-3
TGTGCCAGCAGTTTCCCGGGACTAGTAACAGATACGCAGTATTTT
CASSFPGLVTDTQYF
>TRBV4-2|.|16|.|TRBJ2-7
TGTGCCAGCAGCCTAGCTCGGGGACTTATCTCCTACGAGCAGTACTTC
CASSLARGLISYEQYF
>TRBV5-1|.|14|TRBD1|TRBJ2-1
TGCGCCAGCAGTCAGTCGACAGGGCGGAATGAGCAGTTCTTC
CASSQSTGRNEQFF
>TRBV28|.|16|TRBD2|TRBJ2-1
TGTGCCAGCAGCCGCCGACTAGCGGGAGGGGGGAATGAGCAGTTCTTC
CASSRRLAGGGNEQFF
>TRBV2|.|15|TRBD1|TRBJ1-2
TGTGCCAGCAGCCTCGGGACAGCCCTTAACTATGGCTACACCTTC
CASSLGTALNYGYTF
>TRBV27|.|16|TRBD1|TRBJ1-1
TGTGCCAGCTTCAGTCAACGGACAGGGGTAAACACTGAAGCTTTCTTT
CASFSQRTGVNTEAFF
>TRBV19|.|15|.|TRBJ2-2
TGTGCCAGTAGTTCACCGGGACAGAACACCGGGGAGCTGTTTTTT
CASSSPGQNTGELFF
>TRBV30|.|14|TRBD1|TRBJ2-1
TGTGCCTGGAGCGTACCAATGGGACAGGGAGGGCAGTTCTTC
CAWSVPMGQGGQFF
>TRBV11-3|.|16|.|TRBJ1-6
TGTGCCAGCAGCTTAGGAGGCAGCGGTATCGATTCACCCCTCCACTTT
CASSLGGSGIDSPLHF
>TRBV11-1|.|14|.|TRBJ2-1
TGTGCCAGCAGCCCAGACCCAGGGTACAATGAGCAGTTCTTC
CASSPDPGYNEQFF
>TRBV7-3|.|16|TRBD2|TRBJ2-7
TGTGCCAGCAGCTTAACGGCTAGCGGGAGGGCCGTCGAGCAGTACTTC
CASSLTASGRAVEQYF
>TRBV11-2|.|14|.|TRBJ1-5
TGTGCCAGCAGCTGGGACTCTAGCAATCAGCCCCAGCATTTT
CASSWDSSNQPQHF
>TRBV6-2/TRBV6-3|.|14|TRBD2|TRBJ2-1
TGTGCCAGCAGTTACTCCGAAGGGACTAGGGGGCAGTTCTTC
CASSYSEGTRGQFF
>TRBV7-8|.|13|TRBD1|TRBJ2-7
TGTGCCAGCAGCCACGGGACAGGGAACGAGCAGTACTTC
CASSHGTGNEQYF
>TRBV6-5|once|15|.|TRBJ2-6
TGTGCCAGCAGTTACGACAACTCTGGGGCCAACGTCCTGACTTTC
CASSYDNSGANVLTF
>TRBV7-2|once|12|.|TRBJ2-3
TGTGCCAGCAGCTTAGAGAGGGATACGCAGTATTTT
CASSLERDTQYF
>TRBV7-2|.|14|.|TRBJ1-1
TGTGCCAGCAGCTTAGTTAGGGGCGACACTGAAGCTTTCTTT
CASSLVRGDTEAFF
>TRBV10-2|.|11|TRBD2|TRBJ2-3
TGCGCCAGCAGTGATGGGACTAGGCCCCTTTTT
CASSDGTRPLF
>TRBV27|.|12|TRBD1|TRBJ2-5
TGTGCCATCCGGGACAGGGGTGAGACCCAGTACTTC
CAIRDRGETQYF
>TRBV25-1|.|15|.|TRBJ1-4
TGTGCCAGCAGTGAATATCGGGGGGGTTATGAAAAACTGTTTTTT
CASSEYRGGYEKLFF
>TRBV5-1|.|18|TRBD1|TRBJ2-5
TGCGCCAGCAGCTTGGCACAGGGGGTAGGGCTCCACCAAGAGACCCAGTACTTC
CASSLAQGVGLHQETQYF
>TRBV28|.|14|TRBD1|TRBJ1-1
TGTGCCAGCACCCTCCAGGGGGCGGGCACTGAAGCTTTCTTT
CASTLQGAGTEAFF
>TRBV3-1/TRBV3-2|.|15|.|TRBJ2-7
TGTGCCAGCAGCCAAGATCGCTACCCGGGCTACGAGCAGTACTTC
CASSQDRYPGYEQYF
>TRBV7-3|.|13|.|TRBJ2-5
TGTGCCAGCAGCCCTGGCCCCGTTGGGACCCAGTACTTC
CASSPGPVGTQYF
>TRBV3-1/TRBV3-2|.|17|TRBD2|TRBJ2-7
TGTGCCAGCAGCCCCGGTTCTGTCACTAGCGGGGGGCACGAGCAGTACTTC
CASSPGSVTSGGHEQYF
>TRBV19|.|15|TRBD2|TRBJ2-2
TGTGCCAGTCTCTCTAGCGGGAGGGGCACCGGGGAGCTGTTTTTT
CASLSSGRGTGELFF
>TRBV3-1/TRBV3-2|.|12|.|TRBJ2-7
TGTGCCAGCAGCTATAGTGGCTACGAGCAGTACTTC
CASSYSGYEQYF
>TRBV27|few|15|.|TRBJ2-7
TGTGCCAGCAGTCCCGTCCGGGACAAGTCCTACGAGCAGTACTTC
CASSPVRDKSYEQYF